The present T cell receptor (beta chain) was sequenced within a study of beta chain features in type 1 diabetes. Overall study findings and caveats: PCR might favor shorter templates, but any such skew would affect patients and controls equally. Type 1 diabetes patients had TCRB CDR3s that were shorter (moderately but significantly so) in all four CD4+ subsets.

Isolated RNA was reverse transcribed in full, so expressed TCRB transcripts were sequenced. Measured with immunoSEQ multiplex PCR; TCRdb has only the in-frame clones, and not every one. This sample has approximately 280,000 clones, with around 16% found just once. CDR1 SEHNR and CDR2 FQNEAQ come from the germline V gene (reference sequence). The V end was cut by 5 bases, the J end by 5 bases, with 16 bases between. CDR3 length: 15 amino acids. This clone showed up just a few times. Its antigen remains unknown. This clonotype originated in a man in his late teens or twenties with type 1 diabetes. V gene TRBV7-9 combines with J gene TRBJ2-1; TRBD1 might be the D (5 bases). Sequenced input: naive CD4+ T cells from blood. CDR3 nucleotide sequence: TGTGCCAGCAGCCCCCTGGGGAACAGGAACAATGAGCAGTTCTTC. Translated, it gives CASSPLGNRNNEQFF.